This T cell receptor beta chain stems from a study of blood T cell repertoires in COVID-19. Data came from immunoSEQ multiplex PCR; TCRdb stores just in-frame clones and leaves some out. This sample has about 89,000 clones, with roughly 80% found just once. The length of the CDR3 is 10 residues. The V end was cut by 4 bases, the J end by 12 bases, with 7 bases between. Germline-derived CDR1 and CDR2 are WSHSY and SAAADI. The chain joins TRBV10-2 to TRBJ2-1; D is unclear. The origin of this receptor is a human donor in a cohort sampled during active COVID-19. Sequenced material: peripheral blood. Here the CDR3 DNA reads TGCGCCAGCAGTGCCCCTTTGCAGTTCTTC. Its translation is CASSAPLQFF.